This T cell receptor (beta chain) is drawn from a study of blood T cell repertoires in COVID-19. The CDR3 length is 14 residues. From germline, CDR1 is KGHDR and CDR2 SFDVKD. With respect to this clone: A read error may produce the germline difference seen at one junction end.

Clones were sequenced by immunoSEQ multiplex PCR, and TCRdb holds only the in-frame ones, with some missing. The sample comprises 250,000 to 300,000 clones, 70% to 90% of which are singletons, and approximately 2% rests with the top ten. The source is a woman between 55 and 75 years old in a cohort exposed to, infected with or recovered from COVID-19 (not recorded which). This chain joins TRBV24-1 and TRBJ2-7; the D gene is possibly TRBD1 (6 bases). What was sequenced was PBMCs or T cells enriched from blood (not recorded which). The CDR3: CATSGGRGSHEQYF. The CDR3 DNA reads TGTGCCACCAGTGGGGGCAGGGGCTCCCACGAGCAGTACTTC.